A single sample is the source of the 8 T cell receptor beta chains below, sequenced in a study of OX40 agonist ivuxolimab in advanced cancers. Profiled with immunoSEQ multiplex PCR; TCRdb holds only in-frame clones, not every one. Of 50,000 to 75,000 clones listed, around 86% were seen once; the top ten hold approximately 0.4%. The sample was CD4+ or CD8+ T cells sorted from blood, taken in a trial of the OX40 agonist ivuxolimab. The receptors stem from an adult with an advanced solid tumor such as melanoma, head and neck, liver or kidney cancer.

This chain links TRBV27 with TRBJ1-4; D perhaps matches TRBD1 (6 bases). The CDR3 totals 14 residues. The V end lost 2 bases, the J end lost 8 bases, and 12 bases lay between the germline ends. Germline V lookup: CDR1 MNHEY, CDR2 SMNVEV (reference sequence). For the CDR3, the DNA is TGTGCCAGCAGTTTAACAGGGCAAGGGGAAAAACTGTTTTTT. Translating gives CASSLTGQGEKLFF.

The V gene is TRBV6-6, the J gene TRBJ1-1; no reliable D call. There are 13 residues in the CDR3. CDR1 MNHNY and CDR2 SVGAGI come from the germline V gene (reference sequence). Trimming pared 4 bases from V and 2 bases from J, leaving 8 bases between. CDR3 region: CASSSTVNTEAFF. Written as DNA, the CDR3 is TGTGCCAGCAGTTCCACGGTCAACACTGAAGCTTTCTTT.

The chain joins TRBV7-2 to TRBJ1-2, with a tentative D call TRBD1 (5 bases). Trimming pared 5 bases from V and 4 bases from J, leaving 14 bases between. This CDR3 is 14 amino acids long. Germline CDR1 SGHTA, CDR2 FQGNSA. CDR3 DNA: TGTGCCAGCAGCCCCTCCAGGGAGGGCTATGGCTACACCTTC. Amino acids: CASSPSREGYGYTF.

The genes are TRBV2 and TRBJ2-6; D is possibly TRBD2 (6 bases). CDR3 length: 15 amino acids. Per the germline V gene, CDR1 is SNHLY and CDR2 is FYNNEI. The germline V and J ends were trimmed by 7 bases and 0 bases, with 10 bases remaining between them. As DNA, the CDR3 is TGTGCCAGCAACGGGGGACTCTCTGGGGCCAACGTCCTGACTTTC. Residues: CASNGGLSGANVLTF. Complete variable domain (other parts from reference TRBV2 and TRBJ2-6): EPEVTQTPSHQVTQMGQEVILRCVPISNHLYFYWYRQILGQKVEFLVSFYNNEISEKSEIFDDQFSVERPDGSNFTLKIRSTKLEDSAMYFCASNGGLSGANVLTFGAGSRLTVL.

J is TRBJ1-1 and V is TRBV2; D is undetermined. The CDR3 runs to 13 residues. CDR1 and CDR2 (germline): SNHLY, FYNNEI. V lost 6 bases and J 1 base, leaving 9 bases between the germline ends. CDR3 coding DNA: TGTGCCAGCAGGGCGAGTTGGAACACTGAAGCTTTCTTT. The encoded protein is CASRASWNTEAFF. The full variable domain, in which reference TRBV2 and TRBJ1-1 provide the parts outside the CDR3, is EPEVTQTPSHQVTQMGQEVILRCVPISNHLYFYWYRQILGQKVEFLVSFYNNEISEKSEIFDDQFSVERPDGSNFTLKIRSTKLEDSAMYFCASRASWNTEAFFGQGTRLTVV.

The chain employs TRBV6-5 and TRBJ2-2; weak D call: TRBD1 (5 bases). CDR1 is MNHEY, CDR2 SVGAGI, per germline. With 4 bases removed from V and 4 bases from J, the gap between germline ends came to 16 bases. The CDR3 consists of 16 residues. CDR3 amino acids: CASSWIGPQGTGELFF. Here the CDR3 DNA reads TGTGCCAGCAGTTGGATAGGGCCCCAGGGCACCGGGGAGCTGTTTTTT.

The chain recombines TRBV27 with TRBJ2-1; D gene uncertain. Trimming pared 5 bases from V and 0 bases from J, leaving 17 bases between. This CDR3 has 17 amino acids. Germline V CDR1 and CDR2: MNHEY, SMNVEV (reference sequence). Here the CDR3 reads CASSTHPGGSSYNEQFF. In DNA, the CDR3 is TGTGCCAGCAGTACCCACCCGGGCGGCAGCTCCTACAATGAGCAGTTCTTC.

The chain joins TRBV7-2 to TRBJ2-5; D is unclear. Trimming pared 1 base from V and 3 bases from J, leaving 12 bases between. The germline V gene has CDR1 SGHTA and CDR2 FQGNSA. CDR3 length: 15 amino acids. CDR3 sequence: CASSLVARREETQYF. The DNA for the CDR3 is TGTGCCAGCAGCTTAGTAGCCCGCCGGGAAGAGACCCAGTACTTC.